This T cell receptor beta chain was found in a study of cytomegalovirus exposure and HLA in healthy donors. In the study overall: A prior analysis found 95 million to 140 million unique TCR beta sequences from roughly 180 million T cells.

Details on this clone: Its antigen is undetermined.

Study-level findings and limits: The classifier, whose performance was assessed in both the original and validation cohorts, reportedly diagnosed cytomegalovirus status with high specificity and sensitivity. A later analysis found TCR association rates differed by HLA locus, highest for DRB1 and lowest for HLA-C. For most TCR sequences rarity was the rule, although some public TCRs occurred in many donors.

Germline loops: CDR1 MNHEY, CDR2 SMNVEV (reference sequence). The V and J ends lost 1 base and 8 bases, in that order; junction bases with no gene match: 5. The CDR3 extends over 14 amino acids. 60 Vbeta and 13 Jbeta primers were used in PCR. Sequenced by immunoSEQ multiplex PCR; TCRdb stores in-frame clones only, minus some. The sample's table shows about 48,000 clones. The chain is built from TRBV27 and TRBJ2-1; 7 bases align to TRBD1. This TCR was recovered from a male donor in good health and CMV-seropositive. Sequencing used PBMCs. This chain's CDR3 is CASSLWGTADEQFF. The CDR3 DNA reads TGTGCCAGCAGTTTATGGGGGACAGCGGATGAGCAGTTCTTC.